These 23 T cell receptor beta chains came from one sample sequenced in a study of tumor-infiltrating lymphocytes in localized non-small cell lung cancer. The method was immunoSEQ multiplex PCR; TCRdb's version includes in-frame clones alone and lacks a portion of them. The sample lists around 15,000 clones, around 82% occurring once. Sequencing was performed on uninvolved lung tissue not adjacent to the tumor. The receptors stem from a human donor with non-small cell lung cancer.

The chain carries TRBV5-1 and TRBJ1-5; D ambiguous. Germline V gene sequence: CDR1 SGHRS, CDR2 YFSETQ. V lost 3 bases, J lost 6 bases, and 16 bases lay in between. The CDR3 is 15 amino acids. The CDR3 sequence is CASSSGDMLGQPQHF. In DNA form, the CDR3 reads TGCGCCAGCAGCTCGGGTGATATGCTGGGTCAGCCCCAGCATTTT.

V and J are TRBV20-1 and TRBJ2-3, with D perhaps TRBD1 (6 bases). The CDR3 spans 11 residues. Trimming took 7 bases from V and 5 from J, leaving 10 bases between them. Germline values: CDR1 DFQATT, CDR2 SNEGSKA (reference sequence). In nucleotides, the CDR3 is TGCAGTGGAGTAGGGGGAGATACGCAGTATTTT. Protein: CSGVGGDTQYF.

V gene TRBV7-9 combines with J gene TRBJ1-1; no clear D. The CDR3 totals 12 residues. Per germline, CDR1 SEHNR and CDR2 FQNEAQ (reference sequence). Trimming took off 3 bases at V and 8 bases at J, with 10 bases between the two ends. This CDR3 reads CASSFGKVEAFF. CDR3 in DNA: TGTGCCAGCAGCTTTGGTAAGGTCGAAGCTTTCTTT.

V is TRBV9 and J is TRBJ2-7, with TRBD1 as a possible D gene (5 bases). V was clipped by 4 bases and J by 6 bases, with 11 bases between them. This CDR3 has 12 amino acids. Germline assignment: CDR1 SGDLS and CDR2 YYNGEE. Here the CDR3 DNA reads TGTGCCAGCAGCTCTCTAGGGGTCGAGCAGTACTTC. This sequence encodes CASSSLGVEQYF.

V is TRBV6-4 and J is TRBJ2-7; 10 bases are a match to TRBD2. The CDR3 length is 16 residues. The germline gives CDR1 MRHNA, CDR2 SNTAGT. With 6 bases clipped from V and 1 base from J, the junction kept 9 bases outside the gene matches. This CDR3 is CASRAEGLAPSYEQYF. Written as DNA, the CDR3 is TGTGCCAGCAGAGCCGAGGGACTAGCGCCTTCCTACGAGCAGTACTTC.

In the case of this clone: Within the sample, other DNA sequences also encode this same CDR3. J is TRBJ2-2 and V is TRBV5-1; possible D gene TRBD1, 6 bases. The length of the CDR3 is 16 residues. Germline V gives CDR1 SGHRS, CDR2 YFSETQ. Trimming removed 4 bases at V and 4 bases at J, with 17 bases between. CDR3: CASSPHRDPSTGELFF. The DNA of the CDR3 is TGCGCCAGCAGCCCCCACAGGGACCCCTCCACCGGGGAGCTGTTTTTT.

The rearrangement joins TRBV28 to TRBJ2-1; 13 bases fit TRBD2. V shed 7 bases and J 4 bases; nucleotides not matched to a gene: 7. CDR1 and CDR2 from the germline V gene are MDHEN and SYDVKM. The CDR3 is 16 residues long. The CDR3 sequence is CASILAGGGGYNEQFF. The CDR3 DNA reads TGTGCCAGCATACTAGCGGGAGGGGGGGGGTACAATGAGCAGTTCTTC.

V usage is TRBV19 and J usage is TRBJ2-5; 10 nucleotides align to TRBD2. The CDR3 has 16 amino acids. V lost 5 bases and J lost 7; bases outside the gene matches: 13. Germline CDR1 is LNHDA and CDR2 is SQIVND (reference sequence). CDR3 residues: CASSPLAGVDLATQYF. For the CDR3, the DNA is TGTGCCAGTAGTCCTCTAGCGGGAGTTGATCTAGCGACCCAGTACTTC.

V gene TRBV29-1 combines with J gene TRBJ1-2; no reliable D call. Germline CDR1 and CDR2: SQVTM and ANQGSEA. The CDR3 spans 13 residues. V was shortened by 2 bases and J by 3 bases, with 10 bases between the two germline ends. The CDR3 region is CSVERVVDYGYTF. Written as DNA, the CDR3 is TGCAGCGTTGAAAGGGTGGTTGACTATGGCTACACCTTC.

The genes are TRBV11-2 and TRBJ2-1, with TRBD2 identical over 12 bases. Germline-derived CDR1 and CDR2 are SGHAT and FQNNGV. Trimming cost V 5 bases and J 2 bases; bases outside gene matches: 7. There are 17 residues in the CDR3. The CDR3 coding sequence is TGTGCCAGCAGCGCCAGACTAGCGGGAGCGACCTACAATGAGCAGTTCTTC. Translating gives CASSARLAGATYNEQFF.

The chain links TRBV2 to TRBJ1-2; TRBD1 aligns across 8 bases. V lost 8 bases and J lost 4; bases outside the gene matches: 9. CDR1 is SNHLY and CDR2 is FYNNEI in the germline V gene. The CDR3 has 14 amino acids. In DNA, the CDR3 is TGTGCCAGCGCCGGGGACAGGATGTCCTATGGCTACACCTTC. Its protein is CASAGDRMSYGYTF.

The genes are TRBV5-6 and TRBJ1-1, with unresolved D. The CDR3 contains 16 residues. The germline CDR1 and CDR2 sequences are SGHDT and YYEEEE. V was trimmed by 0 bases and J by 0 bases, leaving 12 bases between them. CDR3 protein: CASSLEKALVNTEAFF. In DNA form, the CDR3 reads TGTGCCAGCAGCTTGGAGAAGGCGTTAGTGAACACTGAAGCTTTCTTT.

This clone has a single count. The J gene is TRBJ2-7, the V gene TRBV10-2, with TRBD1 identical over 8 bases. CDR3 length: 12 amino acids. V lost 5 bases and J lost 6; bases outside the gene matches: 3. Germline loops: CDR1 WSHSY, CDR2 SAAADI. The CDR3 sequence: CASSPDRAEQYF. The CDR3 DNA sequence: TGCGCCAGCAGTCCGGACAGGGCCGAGCAGTACTTC.

The V gene is TRBV30, the J gene TRBJ2-7; 8 positions agree with TRBD2. V gave up 6 bases and J gave up 0 bases; unmatched junction bases: 4. The CDR3 consists of 13 residues. From germline, CDR1 is GTSNPN and CDR2 SVGIG (reference sequence). The CDR3 loop is CACNSGVSYEQYF. Written as DNA, the CDR3 is TGTGCCTGTAATAGCGGGGTCTCCTACGAGCAGTACTTC.

The count of this clone is one. The gene calls are TRBV5-4 and TRBJ2-1; a weak D match, TRBD1 (5 bases). CDR1 SGHNT and CDR2 YYREEE come from the germline V gene (reference sequence). The V end was cut by 2 bases, the J end by 3 bases, with 15 bases between. The CDR3 spans 16 residues. The CDR3 reads CASSLGWQGNYNEQFF. The CDR3 nucleotides read TGTGCCAGCAGCTTAGGTTGGCAGGGTAACTACAATGAGCAGTTCTTC.

This chain joins TRBV19 and TRBJ2-7; D gene uncertain. V was shortened by 6 bases and J by 0 bases, with 6 bases between the two germline ends. Germline V lookup: CDR1 LNHDA, CDR2 SQIVND (reference sequence). The CDR3 loop spans 12 amino acids. This CDR3 reads CASRDRSYEQYF. The CDR3 DNA sequence: TGTGCCAGTAGGGACCGCTCCTACGAGCAGTACTTC.

This clone has only one observation. The CDR3 reads CASSIVWEGSNEQFF. CDR3 nucleotide sequence: TGTGCCAGTAGTATAGTGTGGGAGGGATCCAATGAGCAGTTCTTC. The chain recombines TRBV19 with TRBJ2-1; 7 nucleotides agree with TRBD2. The V and J ends lost 1 base and 6 bases, in that order; junction bases with no gene match: 6. This CDR3 is built from 15 residues. The germline gives CDR1 LNHDA, CDR2 SQIVND (reference sequence).

This chain connects TRBV11-3 to TRBJ2-3, with a possible D match to TRBD2 (6 bases). Germline V CDR1 and CDR2: SGHNT, YENEEA. V was cut by 1 base and J by 0 bases, with 8 bases left in between. There are 15 residues in the CDR3. CDR3: CASSLAGVSTDTQYF. The CDR3 nucleotides read TGTGCCAGCAGCTTAGCGGGAGTCAGCACAGATACGCAGTATTTT.

This rearrangement joins TRBV30 to TRBJ1-1; D uncertain. The CDR3 length is 13 residues. Trimming took 5 bases from V and 1 from J, leaving 11 bases between them. The germline gives CDR1 GTSNPN, CDR2 SVGIG (reference sequence). In DNA form, the CDR3 reads TGTGCCTGGTGCCGATACCAGAACACTGAAGCTTTCTTT. It is translated as CAWCRYQNTEAFF. Looking up the rest from reference TRBV30 and TRBJ1-1 gives the full variable domain: SQTIHQWPATLVQPVGSPLSLECTVEGTSNPNLYWYRQAAGRGLQLLFYSVGIGQISSEVPQNLSASRPQDRQFILSSKKLLLSDSGFYLCAWCRYQNTEAFFGQGTRLTVV.

A word on this clone: Other DNA sequences of this sample code for an identical CDR3. The chain links TRBV7-9 to TRBJ1-5, with D possibly being TRBD1 (5 bases). Per the germline V gene, CDR1 is SEHNR and CDR2 is FQNEAQ (reference sequence). The CDR3 is made up of 15 amino acids. V was clipped by 0 bases and J by 2 bases, with 8 bases between them. The CDR3: CASSLARDGNQPQHF. DNA for the CDR3: TGTGCCAGCAGCTTAGCCCGGGACGGCAATCAGCCCCAGCATTTT.

The V and J genes are TRBV5-6 and TRBJ2-3; possibly TRBD1 for D (5 bases). The CDR3 has 16 amino acids. V was shortened by 0 bases and J by 1 base, with 12 bases between the two germline ends. From germline, CDR1 is SGHDT and CDR2 YYEEEE. This CDR3 reads CASSLGTGLRTDTQYF. CDR3 nucleotide sequence: TGTGCCAGCAGCTTGGGTACAGGCCTACGCACAGATACGCAGTATTTT.

This sequence joins TRBV2 and TRBJ2-1; unclear D gene. V was cut by 7 bases and J by 6 bases, with 7 bases left in between. The CDR3 extends over 11 amino acids. Germline V gene data show CDR1 as SNHLY and CDR2 as FYNNEI. The CDR3 spells CASTLINEQFF. CDR3 nucleotides: TGTGCCAGCACCTTGATCAATGAGCAGTTCTTC.

There are a few counts of this clone. V gene TRBV6-6 combines with J gene TRBJ1-1, with D unclear. Trimming stripped 5 bases from V and 0 bases from J, with 7 bases between. The CDR3 totals 13 residues. Germline CDR1 is MNHNY and CDR2 is SVGAGI (reference sequence). In nucleotides, the CDR3 is TGTGCCAGCAGTGCACAGATGAACACTGAAGCTTTCTTT. Translation gives CASSAQMNTEAFF.